The sequence of this TCR beta chain was determined in a study of cytomegalovirus exposure and HLA in healthy donors. Broader study findings: Associated with cytomegalovirus, according to the listing, were 150 to 200 TCR beta chains. Most likely, a cluster of highly shared sequence variants arose as a sequencing artifact.

As to this clone: Its antigen is undetermined.

The CDR3 extends over 17 amino acids. CDR1 is LNHNV, CDR2 YYDKDF, per germline (reference sequence). Trimming took off 0 bases at V and 1 base at J, with 13 bases between the two ends. Both 60 Vbeta primers and 13 Jbeta primers went into the PCR. Using immunoSEQ multiplex PCR, the repertoire was profiled, and TCRdb retains in-frame clones only, with some absent. The repertoire holds about 93,000 clones, with over 55% as singletons. The sample was PBMCs. This TCR came from a boy aged 5-17 years in good health and CMV-seropositive. The gene calls are TRBV15 and TRBJ1-5, with D maybe TRBD1 (6 bases). Written as DNA, the CDR3 is TGTGCCACCAGCAGAGATAGTTCAGGGGCCAGCAATCAGCCCCAGCATTTT. Protein product: CATSRDSSGASNQPQHF.